This T cell receptor beta chain came from a study of blood T cell repertoires in COVID-19. The overall study: The United States, Italy and Spain were the sources of the acute and convalescent COVID-19 samples.

Germline CDR1 reads MGHDK; CDR2 reads SYGVNS. This CDR3 has 16 amino acids. The germline V and J ends were trimmed by 1 base and 0 bases, with 10 bases remaining between them. Authors' processing steps: Estimation of nucleated cell counts relied on the amplification of reference gene primers. Here immunoSEQ multiplex PCR was the method, and the copy in TCRdb shows in-frame clones only, minus some. From that table come the V and J calls and clone size; the DNA was used to work out D and trimming. Of roughly 100,000 clones in the sample, about three quarters were seen once. This TCR was recovered from an elderly man with acute or convalescent COVID-19. The sequenced sample consisted of peripheral blood. J is TRBJ2-1 and V is TRBV25-1; D remains ambiguous. The CDR3 sequence is CASSESVVSSYNEQFF. CDR3 bases: TGTGCCAGCAGTGAATCGGTGGTTAGCTCCTACAATGAGCAGTTCTTC.